The 9 T cell receptor beta chains reported below all come from one sample, sequenced in a study of T cell responses to AZD1222 COVID-19 vaccine. TCRdb's copy holds only in-frame clones and misses some; the assay was immunoSEQ multiplex PCR. This table has over 110,000 clones, less than 95% appearing once. The input for sequencing was peripheral blood, taken on day 0 of AZD1222 vaccination. These receptors were taken from an adult in good health.

The CDR3, as DNA: TGCGCCAGCAGCCCCCGGGACGATGATCAGCCCCAGCATTTT. It is translated as CASSPRDDDQPQHF. The chain couples TRBV5-1 to TRBJ1-5; perhaps TRBD1 as D (5 bases). The CDR3 extends over 14 amino acids. Trimming pared 4 bases from V and 5 bases from J, leaving 13 bases between. In germline, CDR1 is SGHRS, CDR2 YFSETQ.

This clone was detected once. This chain connects TRBV4-3 to TRBJ1-2, with D possibly matching TRBD1 (5 bases). Germline loops: CDR1 LGHNA, CDR2 YSLEER. This CDR3 is 14 amino acids long. The germline V and J ends were trimmed by 0 bases and 4 bases, with 9 bases remaining between them. CDR3 in amino acids: CASSQDQGPYGYTF. The CDR3 nucleotides are TGCGCCAGCAGCCAAGATCAGGGCCCCTATGGCTACACCTTC.

This chain uses TRBV20-1 with TRBJ1-6; a possible D gene is TRBD1 (5 bases). Trimming removed 3 bases at V and 13 bases at J, with 7 bases between. The CDR3 spans 10 residues. The germline gives CDR1 DFQATT, CDR2 SNEGSKA (reference sequence). CDR3 nucleotides: TGCAGTGCTAGGGGACGGCCCCTCCACTTT. Translated: CSARGRPLHF.

The chain joins TRBV11-2 to TRBJ1-2; a possible D gene is TRBD1 (5 bases). Trimming shortened V by 3 bases and J by 8 bases, and 10 bases separated the two germline ends. Germline-derived CDR1 and CDR2 are SGHAT and FQNNGV. This CDR3 is 12 amino acids long. The CDR3 DNA is TGTGCCAGCAGCTTGGGGCTGGGAGGCTACACCTTC. Translated: CASSLGLGGYTF. The variable domain in full, with the rest retrieved from reference TRBV11-2 and TRBJ1-2, is EAGVAQSPRYKIIEKRQSVAFWCNPISGHATLYWYQQILGQGPKLLIQFQNNGVVDDSQLPKDRFSAERLKGVDSTLKIQPAKLEDSAVYLCASSLGLGGYTFGSGTRLTVV.

This chain links TRBV9 with TRBJ1-5; no definite D call. The ends were cut back, 0 bases at V and 3 bases at J, with 4 bases in the middle. CDR1 and CDR2 from the germline V gene are SGDLS and YYNGEE. This CDR3 spans 13 amino acids. The DNA for the CDR3 is TGTGCCAGCAGCGTAGCCCCCAATCAGCCCCAGCATTTT. It encodes CASSVAPNQPQHF. Full variable domain (missing parts from reference TRBV9 and TRBJ1-5): DSGVTQTPKHLITATGQRVTLRCSPRSGDLSVYWYQQSLDQGLQFLIQYYNGEERAKGNILERFSAQQFPDLHSELNLSSLELGDSALYFCASSVAPNQPQHFGDGTRLSIL.

The chain recombines TRBV11-1 with TRBJ2-1; either TRBD1 or TRBD2 may fit D (6 bases each). Trimming shortened V by 6 bases and J by 4 bases, and 13 bases separated the two germline ends. From germline, CDR1 is SGHAT and CDR2 FQDESV (reference sequence). This CDR3 has 14 residues. CDR3 sequence (DNA): TGTGCCAGCAGTCGGGGGCAGGCTTACAATGAGCAGTTCTTC. Translation gives CASSRGQAYNEQFF. The complete variable domain, with remaining parts taken from reference TRBV11-1 and TRBJ2-1, reads EAEVAQSPRYKITEKSQAVAFWCDPISGHATLYWYRQILGQGPELLVQFQDESVVDDSQLPKDRFSAERLKGVDSTLKIQPAELGDSAMYLCASSRGQAYNEQFFGPGTRLTVL.

V and J are TRBV6-5 and TRBJ1-2; D is unclear. The CDR3 sequence is 13 residues long. The V end was cut by 8 bases, the J end by 8 bases, with 18 bases between. The germline V gene has CDR1 MNHEY and CDR2 SVGAGI. In DNA form, the CDR3 reads TGTGCCAGCGAGGAGACCGATCGGGTGGGCTACACCTTC. As protein: CASEETDRVGYTF.

This chain uses TRBV6-5 with TRBJ2-1; D is unclear. Trimming left V 6 bases short and J 1 base short, with 10 bases between. The CDR3 covers 14 residues. Germline CDR1 MNHEY, CDR2 SVGAGI. This CDR3 is CASRAVDSYNEQFF. The CDR3, as DNA: TGTGCCAGCAGAGCAGTAGATTCCTACAATGAGCAGTTCTTC.

The J gene is TRBJ2-3, the V gene TRBV27, with a tentative D call TRBD1 (5 bases). From germline, CDR1 is MNHEY and CDR2 SMNVEV (reference sequence). The V end was cut by 4 bases, the J end by 0 bases, with 11 bases between. This CDR3 region has 15 residues. The CDR3 loop reads CASSWGPPSTDTQYF. DNA of the CDR3: TGTGCCAGCAGTTGGGGCCCTCCTAGCACAGATACGCAGTATTTT.